Described below is a single T cell receptor (beta chain) sequence and its context. The data are from a study of blood T cell repertoires in COVID-19. Across the whole study: Sites across the United States, Italy and Spain contributed samples from acute and convalescent COVID-19. In each case, the material was cDNA or gDNA derived from T cells, B-cell-depleted T cells, or PBMCs.

Trimming left V 2 bases short and J 0 bases short, with 7 bases between. Germline V CDR1 and CDR2: LNHDA, SQIVND (reference sequence). This CDR3 is 15 amino acids long. Original processing notes: It was from reference gene primer amplification that nucleated cell counts were estimated. Repertoires were generated with immunoSEQ multiplex PCR, while TCRdb's copy carries only in-frame clones and drops some. That table is the source of V, J and clone size, and D and trimming were worked out from the DNA. The sample lists 150,000 or so clones, roughly 84% seen once, with roughly 1.1% in the top ten. This receptor was identified in a man in his fifties or sixties who had recovered from COVID-19. The sample consisted of peripheral blood. The V gene is TRBV19, the J gene TRBJ2-2; D unresolved. The CDR3 protein is CASSISTANTGELFF. CDR3 nucleotide sequence: TGTGCCAGTAGTATAAGTACGGCGAACACCGGGGAGCTGTTTTTT. Complete variable domain (other parts from reference TRBV19 and TRBJ2-2): DGGITQSPKYLFRKEGQNVTLSCEQNLNHDAMYWYRQDPGQGLRLIYYSQIVNDFQKGDIAEGYSVSREKKESFPLTVTSAQKNPTAFYLCASSISTANTGELFFGEGSRLTVL.